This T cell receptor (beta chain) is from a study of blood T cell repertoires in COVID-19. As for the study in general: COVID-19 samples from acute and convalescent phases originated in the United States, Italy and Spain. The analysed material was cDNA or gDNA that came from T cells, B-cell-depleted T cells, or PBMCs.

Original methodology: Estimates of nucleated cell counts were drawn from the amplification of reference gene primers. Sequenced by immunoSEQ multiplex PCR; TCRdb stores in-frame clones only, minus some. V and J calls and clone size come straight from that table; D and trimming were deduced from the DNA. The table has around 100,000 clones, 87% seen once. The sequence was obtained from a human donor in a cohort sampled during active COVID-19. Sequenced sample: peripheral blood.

CDR3 coding DNA: TGTGCCAGCAGCTTTCTAGCGGGTGCACATGCCGGGGAGCTGTTTTTT. Amino acids: CASSFLAGAHAGELFF. V gene TRBV7-9 combines with J gene TRBJ2-2; 8 nucleotides match TRBD2. Losses at the gene ends were 3 bases for V and 6 bases for J; bases not matched to a gene: 9. The CDR3 totals 16 residues. CDR1 and CDR2 from the germline V gene are SEHNR and FQNEAQ (reference sequence).